Following are 18 T cell receptor beta chains from one sample sequenced in a study of cytomegalovirus exposure and HLA in healthy donors. The PCR used 60 Vbeta and 13 Jbeta primers. Profiled with immunoSEQ multiplex PCR; TCRdb holds only in-frame clones, not every one. The sample has about 150,000 clones, around 73% seen once; the top ten hold roughly 5.2%. Specimen: PBMCs. These receptors were obtained from a woman aged 18-29 years in good health and CMV-seropositive.

This clone was seen more than once but under ten times. The chain combines TRBV5-4 with TRBJ1-6; D is unresolved. Trimming took off 4 bases at V and 0 bases at J, with 14 bases between the two ends. Germline assignment: CDR1 SGHNT and CDR2 YYREEE (reference sequence). CDR3 length: 17 residues. The CDR3 DNA follows: TGTGCCAGCAGCCAAGTCCAGTTAAGCTCCTATAATTCACCCCTCCACTTT. It yields the protein CASSQVQLSSYNSPLHF.

The chain combines TRBV2 with TRBJ2-5, with TRBD2 identical over 13 bases. The V segment lost 4 bases and the J segment 2 bases; nucleotides outside the gene matches: 7. This CDR3 region has 17 residues. The germline gives CDR1 SNHLY, CDR2 FYNNEI. This CDR3 reads CASSATRLAGGQETQYF. The DNA for the CDR3 is TGTGCCAGCAGTGCAACCCGACTAGCGGGGGGACAAGAGACCCAGTACTTC.

The rearrangement uses TRBV6-5 and TRBJ2-2, with D maybe TRBD1 (5 bases). The CDR3 is made up of 15 amino acids. The germline CDR1 and CDR2 sequences are MNHEY and SVGAGI. Deletions cut 6 bases from V and 9 bases from J, with 20 bases between. The CDR3 protein is CASSSRVLLFRELFF. The CDR3 DNA follows: TGTGCCAGCAGCTCCAGGGTCCTCCTATTCCGGGAGCTGTTTTTT.

This sequence joins TRBV7-9 and TRBJ1-2, with 8 bases fitting TRBD1. V lost 4 bases and J lost 1; bases outside the gene matches: 2. The CDR3 has 14 residues. CDR1 and CDR2 (germline): SEHNR, FQNEAQ (reference sequence). CDR3 residues: CASSWGQDNYGYTF. As DNA, the CDR3 is TGTGCCAGCAGCTGGGGACAGGATAACTATGGCTACACCTTC.

This clone was seen a single time. This chain joins TRBV5-4 and TRBJ2-1; 11 nucleotides agree with TRBD2. The V gene's germline CDR1 is SGHNT and CDR2 YYREEE (reference sequence). Trimming cost V 3 bases and J 7 bases; bases outside gene matches: 9. This CDR3 contains 16 residues. CDR3 sequence: CASSSLSGGAWNEQFF. For the CDR3, the DNA is TGTGCCAGCAGCTCTCTTAGCGGGGGGGCATGGAATGAGCAGTTCTTC.

The chain has TRBV23-1 and TRBJ1-6; 7 bases match TRBD1. TRBV23-1 is noted as an ORF with a role that remains uncertain. After removal of 4 bases from V and 3 bases from J, the junction contained 15 bases not matched to a gene. The CDR3 contains 19 residues. CDR3 sequence (DNA): TGCGCCAGCAGTCCAGGGGGTCCACGTCCAAGAAACTATAATTCACCCCTCCACTTT. Encoded protein: CASSPGGPRPRNYNSPLHF.

V usage is TRBV30 and J usage is TRBJ1-1, with D uncertain. This CDR3 has 12 amino acids. Between the trimmed V and J ends, which lost 3 bases and 0 bases, there was a span of 5 bases. Germline values: CDR1 GTSNPN, CDR2 SVGIG (reference sequence). The CDR3 region has the DNA TGTGCCTGGAGAAGAGTGAACACTGAAGCTTTCTTT. It specifies CAWRRVNTEAFF.

The chain is built from TRBV4-2 and TRBJ2-2; D not resolved. The V gene lost 0 bases and the J gene lost 3 bases, with 8 bases spanning the gap. CDR1 and CDR2 (germline): LGHNA, YNFKEQ. The CDR3 is 15 amino acids. The CDR3 sequence is CASSQEQSDTGELFF. The DNA for the CDR3 is TGTGCCAGCAGCCAAGAGCAGAGCGACACCGGGGAGCTGTTTTTT.

The genes are TRBV4-3 and TRBJ2-5; 10 bases match TRBD2. Germline values: CDR1 LGHNA, CDR2 YSLEER. The junction had 4 bases not matched to a gene; V was cut back by 2 bases and J by 4 bases. The CDR3 loop spans 15 amino acids. In DNA, the CDR3 is TGCGCCAGCAGCCAAATCGCTAGCGGGGGAGAGACCCAGTACTTC. The encoded protein is CASSQIASGGETQYF.

The table lists this clone with a few counts. The V gene is TRBV30, the J gene TRBJ1-1; no firm D call. This CDR3 comprises 15 residues. Deletions cut 0 bases from V and 0 bases from J, with 11 bases between. In germline, CDR1 is GTSNPN, CDR2 SVGIG (reference sequence). The DNA of the CDR3 is TGTGCCTGGAGTGTACAGAGGGCAGTGAACACTGAAGCTTTCTTT. This encodes CAWSVQRAVNTEAFF.

This chain links TRBV4-3 with TRBJ2-7; 9 nucleotides agree with TRBD1. Germline values: CDR1 LGHNA, CDR2 YSLEER. The CDR3 runs 16 residues. Germline trimming cut 3 bases from V and 2 bases from J; bases unmatched to any gene: 8. This chain's CDR3 is CASSHLPGQGTYEQYF. The CDR3 DNA reads TGCGCCAGCAGCCACCTACCGGGACAGGGAACCTACGAGCAGTACTTC.

This clone has just a few counts. The rearrangement uses TRBV11-2 and TRBJ2-1; D gene ambiguous. The CDR3 has 12 amino acids. CDR1 and CDR2 from the germline V gene are SGHAT and FQNNGV. With 5 bases removed from V and 10 bases from J, the gap between germline ends came to 12 bases. The CDR3 bases are TGTGCCAGCAGCCTCACTCGCTCCGAGCAGTTCTTC. Translation: CASSLTRSEQFF.

The chain employs TRBV2 and TRBJ2-3; 12 bases line up with TRBD2. Germline values: CDR1 SNHLY, CDR2 FYNNEI. J gave up 2 bases and V 6 bases, and 9 bases lay outside the gene matches. This CDR3 has 17 residues. CDR3 DNA sequence: TGTGCCAGCAGGCGACTAGCGGGGGCTCCCCACACAGATACGCAGTATTTT. It specifies CASRRLAGAPHTDTQYF. Using reference TRBV2 and TRBJ2-3 for the parts outside the CDR3, the full variable domain is EPEVTQTPSHQVTQMGQEVILRCVPISNHLYFYWYRQILGQKVEFLVSFYNNEISEKSEIFDDQFSVERPDGSNFTLKIRSTKLEDSAMYFCASRRLAGAPHTDTQYFGPGTRLTVL.

The genes are TRBV7-9 and TRBJ1-1; 8 nucleotides match TRBD1. The CDR3 consists of 17 residues. Germline assignment: CDR1 SEHNR and CDR2 FQNEAQ (reference sequence). V gave up 0 bases and J gave up 2 bases; unmatched junction bases: 8. CDR3 nucleotide sequence: TGTGCCAGCAGCTTAGCGCTGGGGACAGGAGTAAACACTGAAGCTTTCTTT. This codes for CASSLALGTGVNTEAFF.

The chain joins TRBV11-3 to TRBJ2-3; tentative D call: TRBD1 (6 bases). CDR1 and CDR2 from the germline V gene are SGHNT and YENEEA. The CDR3 consists of 14 residues. The V and J ends lost 5 bases and 4 bases respectively, with 13 bases between them. The CDR3 bases are TGTGCCAGCAGCGGGGGCCCTATCTCAGATACGCAGTATTTT. Amino acid sequence: CASSGGPISDTQYF.

The genes are TRBV30 and TRBJ1-1; D ambiguous. Germline lookup yields CDR1 GTSNPN and CDR2 SVGIG (reference sequence). This CDR3 region has 14 residues. The V end lost 4 bases, the J end lost 1 base, and 13 bases lay between the germline ends. The CDR3 region has the DNA TGTGCCTGGATTCTTGGAGACTCGAACACTGAAGCTTTCTTT. Its translation is CAWILGDSNTEAFF.

This clone occurred once. The rearrangement joins TRBV9 to TRBJ2-1; TRBD2 agrees at 7 bases. V lost 3 bases and J lost 2; bases outside the gene matches: 5. Germline V gene sequence: CDR1 SGDLS, CDR2 YYNGEE. The CDR3 extends over 15 amino acids. The CDR3 sequence is CASSGPGTTYNEQFF. The CDR3 DNA follows: TGTGCCAGCAGCGGACCCGGGACTACCTACAATGAGCAGTTCTTC.

CDR3 sequence reads: CASSTGQGALYEQYF. As DNA, the CDR3 is TGTGCCAGTAGTACCGGACAGGGGGCCCTCTACGAGCAGTACTTC. The rearrangement links TRBV19 to TRBJ2-7; TRBD1 matches 11 bases. Germline lookup yields CDR1 LNHDA and CDR2 SQIVND (reference sequence). V gave up 4 bases and J gave up 3 bases; unmatched junction bases: 5. This CDR3 has 15 residues.